These T cell receptor beta chains were read from a single sample in a study of T cell repertoires in cytomegalovirus infection. Their antigen targets remain unknown. MiXCR was run by TCRdb on the reads, yielding one entry per CDR3 protein. The sample shows some 150,000 distinct CDR3 sequences, about 31% of them seen only once. Sample: CD8+ T cells from cultured PBMCs, taken from culture after CMV antigen stimulation. All receptors derive from a human donor in good health (CMV status not recorded). Some clones in this sample may be carry-over from other donors' samples. CDR3s include the opening cysteine and the closing phenylalanine or tryptophan. The order of the fields is V gene, clone size, J gene, CDR3 length, D gene, CDR3 DNA, CDR3 protein. A D gene is named only where the DNA matches it firmly. Not every row has a clone size; where given, it reads once, few, many or a size class.

v_call: TRBV7-6; clone_size: .; j_call: TRBJ1-6; cdr3_length: 15; d_call: .; cdr3_nt: TGTGCCAGCAGCTCGTCAGGTGACGGTGATTCACCCCTCCACTTT; cdr3_aa: CASSSSGDGDSPLHF
v_call: TRBV6-5; clone_size: few; j_call: TRBJ2-7; cdr3_length: 14; d_call: TRBD1; cdr3_nt: TGTGCCAGCTACCCCGACAGGGGGCAAGGGGAGCAGTACTTC; cdr3_aa: CASYPDRGQGEQYF
v_call: TRBV27; clone_size: few; j_call: TRBJ2-7; cdr3_length: 13; d_call: .; cdr3_nt: TGTGCCAGCAGACTTACGGGGGACTACGAGCAGTACTTC; cdr3_aa: CASRLTGDYEQYF
v_call: TRBV27; clone_size: few; j_call: TRBJ2-1; cdr3_length: 14; d_call: .; cdr3_nt: TGTGCCAGCAGTTACCGGGACTCGAGGAATGAGCAGTTCTTC; cdr3_aa: CASSYRDSRNEQFF
v_call: TRBV15; clone_size: few; j_call: TRBJ2-5; cdr3_length: 14; d_call: .; cdr3_nt: TGTGCCACCAGCGGCAGGGGGGCACAAGAGACCCAGTACTTC; cdr3_aa: CATSGRGAQETQYF
v_call: TRBV6-6; clone_size: once; j_call: TRBJ1-1; cdr3_length: 15; d_call: .; cdr3_nt: TGTGCCAGCAGTGATCGGACGCCGGCTAACACTGAAGCTTTCTTT; cdr3_aa: CASSDRTPANTEAFF
v_call: TRBV10-3; clone_size: .; j_call: TRBJ2-7; cdr3_length: 14; d_call: .; cdr3_nt: TGTGCCATCAGTGAGTCCCGCGGGGATCCCGAGCAGTACTTC; cdr3_aa: CAISESRGDPEQYF
v_call: TRBV2; clone_size: .; j_call: TRBJ2-7; cdr3_length: 16; d_call: TRBD1; cdr3_nt: TGTGCCAGCAGTGAACCGGGGACAGGGAACATAGACGAGCAGTACTTC; cdr3_aa: CASSEPGTGNIDEQYF
v_call: TRBV7-9; clone_size: many; j_call: TRBJ2-3; cdr3_length: 14; d_call: .; cdr3_nt: TGTGCCAGCAGCATAGAGATACCCACAGATACGCAGTATTTT; cdr3_aa: CASSIEIPTDTQYF
v_call: TRBV27; clone_size: once; j_call: TRBJ1-5; cdr3_length: 14; d_call: TRBD1; cdr3_nt: TGTGCCAGCAGTTATTCAGGGGGAGGTCAGCCCCAGCATTTT; cdr3_aa: CASSYSGGGQPQHF
v_call: TRBV7-9; clone_size: many; j_call: TRBJ2-3; cdr3_length: 21; d_call: TRBD1; cdr3_nt: TGTGCCAGCAGCGGACTGATTCCGGGACAGGGAGAAAGGCATCGCACAGATACGCAGTATTTT; cdr3_aa: CASSGLIPGQGERHRTDTQYF
v_call: TRBV6-4; clone_size: .; j_call: TRBJ2-1; cdr3_length: 15; d_call: TRBD2; cdr3_nt: TGTGCCAGCAGTGGCGGCGGGGGGGGCACCAATGAGCAGTTCTTC; cdr3_aa: CASSGGGGGTNEQFF
v_call: TRBV4-1; clone_size: .; j_call: TRBJ2-5; cdr3_length: 14; d_call: .; cdr3_nt: TGCGCCAGCAGTACCGGGGGCTCCCAAGAGACCCAGTACTTC; cdr3_aa: CASSTGGSQETQYF
v_call: TRBV27; clone_size: .; j_call: TRBJ2-7; cdr3_length: 15; d_call: TRBD1; cdr3_nt: TGTGCCAGCAGTTTTAAGGGGGCCAGCTCCTACGAGCAGTACTTC; cdr3_aa: CASSFKGASSYEQYF
v_call: TRBV29-1; clone_size: .; j_call: TRBJ1-2; cdr3_length: 13; d_call: .; cdr3_nt: TGCAGCGTCGATTGGGGCCTTAACTATGGCTACACCTTC; cdr3_aa: CSVDWGLNYGYTF
v_call: TRBV29-1; clone_size: many; j_call: TRBJ1-1; cdr3_length: 14; d_call: TRBD1; cdr3_nt: TGCAGCGTTGACTGGACAGGGACTAACACTGAAGCTTTCTTT; cdr3_aa: CSVDWTGTNTEAFF
v_call: TRBV13; clone_size: .; j_call: TRBJ2-7; cdr3_length: 15; d_call: .; cdr3_nt: TGTGCCAGCAGCCCCCCTACGGACAGAGCCTACGAGCAGTACTTC; cdr3_aa: CASSPPTDRAYEQYF
v_call: TRBV5-4; clone_size: .; j_call: TRBJ2-3; cdr3_length: 16; d_call: .; cdr3_nt: TGTGCCAGCAGCTCACGACCCTATTGGGGCACAGATACGCAGTATTTT; cdr3_aa: CASSSRPYWGTDTQYF
v_call: TRBV20-1; clone_size: .; j_call: TRBJ2-5; cdr3_length: 14; d_call: TRBD2; cdr3_nt: TGCAGTGCCCCGACCGAGAAAGCGGGGGAGACCCAGTACTTC; cdr3_aa: CSAPTEKAGETQYF
v_call: TRBV6-5; clone_size: few; j_call: TRBJ1-1; cdr3_length: 15; d_call: .; cdr3_nt: TGTGCCAGCAGTTACTCGGGGACGGCGAACACTGAAGCTTTCTTT; cdr3_aa: CASSYSGTANTEAFF
v_call: TRBV20-1; clone_size: once; j_call: TRBJ1-1; cdr3_length: 11; d_call: .; cdr3_nt: TGCAGTGCTAGAGAAACCGCTGAAGCTTTCTTT; cdr3_aa: CSARETAEAFF
v_call: TRBV7-2; clone_size: many; j_call: TRBJ2-5; cdr3_length: 15; d_call: .; cdr3_nt: TGTGCCAGCAAATTAATATGGGACGCAAAAGAGACCCAGTACTTC; cdr3_aa: CASKLIWDAKETQYF
v_call: TRBV4-2; clone_size: many; j_call: TRBJ1-5; cdr3_length: 15; d_call: TRBD1; cdr3_nt: TGTGCCAGCAGCTATGACAGGGGGGGCAATCAGCCCCAGCATTTT; cdr3_aa: CASSYDRGGNQPQHF
v_call: TRBV28; clone_size: many; j_call: TRBJ2-6; cdr3_length: 17; d_call: TRBD1; cdr3_nt: TGTGCCAGCAGCCCCGGGACAGGGATACTTGGGGCCAACGTCCTGACTTTC; cdr3_aa: CASSPGTGILGANVLTF
v_call: TRBV7-6; clone_size: many; j_call: TRBJ1-6; cdr3_length: 13; d_call: .; cdr3_nt: TGTGCCAGCAACACAGGGTATAATTCACCCCTCCACTTT; cdr3_aa: CASNTGYNSPLHF